These T cell receptor beta chains were read from a single sample in a study of T cells in Graves' hyperthyroidism and ophthalmopathy. Via MiXCR, TCRdb re-called the multiplex PCR reads, giving one row per CDR3 protein. The sample shows over 250,000 distinct CDR3 sequences, less than 30% of them seen only once. Sequenced material: blood. The receptors come from a man aged 35-49 years with Graves' hyperthyroidism that later progressed to Graves' ophthalmopathy. The CDR3 runs from the conserved cysteine through the conserved F or W. A D gene is named only where the DNA matches it firmly. Size is stated for part of the rows, as once, few or many counts, or as a class when the clone is expanded.

TGTGCCAGCAGTTACGGGGGGGGGTTAGCGGGATACGCCGAGCAGTACTTC,CASSYGGGLAGYAEQYF,.,TRBJ2-7,TRBD2,TRBV6-5
TGTGCCAGCAGTTACATTCGGCCTAGCGGAGACACCGGGGAGCTGTTTTTT,CASSYIRPSGDTGELFF,many,TRBJ2-2,TRBD2,TRBV6-5
TGCAGCGCAATCGACTGGGCCCGAAACACCATATATTTT,CSAIDWARNTIYF,many,TRBJ1-3,.,TRBV29-1
TGCGCCAGCAGCCGGACAGGAGCCTACGAGCAGTACTTC,CASSRTGAYEQYF,many,TRBJ2-7,TRBD1,TRBV5-1
TGCAGTGCTAGGGGTGGTGGGGCCGAGAACACTGAAGCTTTCTTT,CSARGGGAENTEAFF,many,TRBJ1-1,.,TRBV20-1
TGTGCCTGGAGTACAGGGCCCCAAGAGACCCAGTACTTC,CAWSTGPQETQYF,.,TRBJ2-5,.,TRBV30
TGTGCCAGTAGCAGATTCGAGGAGACCCAGTACTTC,CASSRFEETQYF,many,TRBJ2-5,.,TRBV19
TGCAGTGCAACTCTGGGCCTTGTCGTGGAGACCCAGTACTTC,CSATLGLVVETQYF,.,TRBJ2-5,.,TRBV20-1
TGCAGTGCTAGTGGGCGGGCACGCACAGATACGCAGTATTTT,CSASGRARTDTQYF,many,TRBJ2-3,.,TRBV20-1
TGTGCCAGCAGCCAATTTGGGGGCTTGTACTTC,CASSQFGGLYF,.,TRBJ2-7,.,TRBV14
TGTGCCAGCAGCTATCAGGAGCAGGATGGCTACACCTTC,CASSYQEQDGYTF,many,TRBJ1-2,.,TRBV7-9
TGTGCCAGCTCACAGTATACAACCTACGAGCAGTACTTC,CASSQYTTYEQYF,many,TRBJ2-7,.,TRBV18
TGCAGTGCTAGCCCGGGGGAGGGCCGTCGGGCTTTCTTT,CSASPGEGRRAFF,.,TRBJ1-1,.,TRBV20-1
TGTGCCAGCAGTCCAATGGGACTAGCCTTTGAGCAGTACTTC,CASSPMGLAFEQYF,many,TRBJ2-7,TRBD2,TRBV28
TGTGCCAGCAGTTTAGCCGGGGCAGGGGCACGTAATGGCTACACCTTC,CASSLAGAGARNGYTF,.,TRBJ1-2,.,TRBV6-5
TGTGCCAGCAGAGCGGGAGACAATTCACCCCTCCACTTT,CASRAGDNSPLHF,many,TRBJ1-6,.,TRBV6-5
TGCAGTGCTAGAGGTGGACAGGGAGGCGCCTACGAGCAGTACTTC,CSARGGQGGAYEQYF,many,TRBJ2-7,TRBD1,TRBV20-1
TGTGCCAGCAGCCAAGGCGTTCGGCAGCCCCAGCATTTT,CASSQGVRQPQHF,many,TRBJ1-5,.,TRBV3-1
TGCAGTGCTAGTATAGGTACGGATCAGCCCCAGCATTTT,CSASIGTDQPQHF,.,TRBJ1-5,.,TRBV20-1
TGTGCCAGCGCACTAGCGGGAGTAGGCTACGAGCAGTACTTC,CASALAGVGYEQYF,.,TRBJ2-7,TRBD2,TRBV6-1
TGTGCCAGCAGCCAAGTAGGCAAAACCGGGGAGCTGTTTTTT,CASSQVGKTGELFF,few,TRBJ2-2,.,TRBV3-1
TGTGCCAGCAGTCACGGGGGACTAGCGGGAGGTATCCAAGAGACCCAGTACTTC,CASSHGGLAGGIQETQYF,.,TRBJ2-5,TRBD2,TRBV6-4
TGTGCCAGCAGTTCACAGGGGGCGGACACTGAAGCTTTCTTT,CASSSQGADTEAFF,many,TRBJ1-1,TRBD1,TRBV6-5
TGTGCCAGCAGTTACTCGATAGGGAGAGAGCAGTACTTC,CASSYSIGREQYF,.,TRBJ2-7,.,TRBV6-5
TGTGCCAGCAGACAACCTAGCGGGAGAGGCGAGCAGTACTTC,CASRQPSGRGEQYF,.,TRBJ2-7,TRBD2,TRBV6-2/TRBV6-3
TGTGCCAGCAGGGGACCGGGGTTAGACACTGAAGCTTTCTTT,CASRGPGLDTEAFF,many,TRBJ1-1,.,TRBV6-4
TGTGCCAGCAGCCAAAACAGGGGAGAGGAGACCCAGTACTTC,CASSQNRGEETQYF,many,TRBJ2-5,TRBD1,TRBV3-1
TGTGCCAGCAGCCCGAAGGAGGGGGGGAACACCGGGGAGCTGTTTTTT,CASSPKEGGNTGELFF,many,TRBJ2-2,.,TRBV7-3
TGTGCCAGCGGGGACAGGGGGCTGGGGGAGCAGTACTTC,CASGDRGLGEQYF,few,TRBJ2-7,TRBD1,TRBV6-1
TGTGCCAGCAGCTCCCTAGGGCCAGGTGGGGCCAACGTCCTGACTTTC,CASSSLGPGGANVLTF,many,TRBJ2-6,.,TRBV7-3
TGTGCCAGCAGCTTAGCGACTGGGACCGAAGAGACCCAGTACTTC,CASSLATGTEETQYF,many,TRBJ2-5,.,TRBV7-9
TGTGCCAGCAGCTTAGGCCAATACACCGGGGAGCTGTTTTTT,CASSLGQYTGELFF,once,TRBJ2-2,.,TRBV7-9
TGCGCCAGCAGCGAACGCCGGTACGGGTCTCAAGAGACCCAGTACTTC,CASSERRYGSQETQYF,many,TRBJ2-5,.,TRBV5-1
TGCAGTGCTGTGGGAATCGGGAACACTGAAGCTTTCTTT,CSAVGIGNTEAFF,many,TRBJ1-1,.,TRBV20-1
TGTGCCACCAGCAGTGCTGCCGAGCAGTACTTC,CATSSAAEQYF,.,TRBJ2-7,.,TRBV15
TGTGCCAGCAGCCAACAGGATGGCGAGCAGTACTTC,CASSQQDGEQYF,many,TRBJ2-7,.,TRBV7-3
TGTGCCACCAGCAGAGCCAATCAGCCCCAGCATTTT,CATSRANQPQHF,many,TRBJ1-5,.,TRBV15
TGCGCCAGCAGCCCGAACCCTCAGGGGGCTATTTATGGCTACACCTTC,CASSPNPQGAIYGYTF,many,TRBJ1-2,TRBD1,TRBV5-1
TGTGCCAGCAGCCCAGGGGGACAGGGGGCCTACGAGCAGTACTTC,CASSPGGQGAYEQYF,.,TRBJ2-7,TRBD1,TRBV6-1
TGCAGTGCTAACATAATGTATGGCTACACCTTC,CSANIMYGYTF,few,TRBJ1-2,.,TRBV20-1
TGTGCCAGCAGCTTATCCGCCAGTTTGAACACTGAAGCTTTCTTT,CASSLSASLNTEAFF,.,TRBJ1-1,.,TRBV11-1
TGTGCCAGCACTTCTGCAGACAACTACTACGAGCAGTACTTC,CASTSADNYYEQYF,many,TRBJ2-7,.,TRBV25-1
TGTGCCAGCAGCCCAAATGGGGGAGATGGAGAGACCCAGTACTTC,CASSPNGGDGETQYF,many,TRBJ2-5,.,TRBV7-8
TGTGCCAGCAGTTTTCTAGGGAAGACCTACGAGCAGTACTTC,CASSFLGKTYEQYF,.,TRBJ2-7,.,TRBV27
TGCAGTGCCGAGCCGGGACAGTGGAGCGAGCAGTACTTC,CSAEPGQWSEQYF,.,TRBJ2-7,TRBD1,TRBV20-1
TGTGCCAGCAGCTTAGGACAGATAGCGAATCAGCCCCAGCATTTT,CASSLGQIANQPQHF,many,TRBJ1-5,.,TRBV5-6
TGTGCCAGCAGCTTTTCTTATGTCGGGAGTCAAAAGACCCAGTACTTC,CASSFSYVGSQKTQYF,.,TRBJ2-5,.,TRBV7-6
TGTGCCAGCAGCCCGCGGCGGGGCGCCGGGACTGAAGCTTTCTTT,CASSPRRGAGTEAFF,many,TRBJ1-1,.,TRBV7-2
TGCAGTGGGGTAGAGGGAAACATTCAGTACTTC,CSGVEGNIQYF,.,TRBJ2-4,.,TRBV29-1
TGTGCCAGCAGCTCACCACGGGAGCAGTACTTC,CASSSPREQYF,many,TRBJ2-7,.,TRBV7-8
TGTGCCAGCAGTTTTTTAATGAACACTGAAGCTTTCTTT,CASSFLMNTEAFF,many,TRBJ1-1,.,TRBV28
TGTGCCAGCAGTTTAGCGCTGGGCAATCAGCCCCAGCATTTT,CASSLALGNQPQHF,many,TRBJ1-5,.,TRBV12-3/TRBV12-4